This T cell receptor (beta chain) was sequenced during a study of T cells after yellow fever vaccination. Study-wide points: Most clones from primary vaccination were detected again post-booster (about 95% CD4, 88% CD8). Secondary responses were weaker yet peaked faster, day 5 versus 15. Abundant clonotypes from the bulk population could have been carried over as contaminants into FACS-sorted repertoires.

In its sample, this clonotype was seen many times. What it binds is not known. By 5'RACE template switching, TCR cDNA was produced, with a universal primer site and UMIs added in the process. TCRdb independently ran MiXCR on the 5' RACE reads; one entry per CDR3 protein. The data contain some 350,000 distinct CDR3 sequences, 6.2% of them singletons. The specimen comprised PBMCs, sampled 5 days after the yellow fever booster vaccination. The TCR was taken from a man aged 25 to 40 who received the YFV17D yellow fever vaccine.

The CDR3, as DNA: TGCAGTGCTAGTAGCGGGGGTGTCAACGAGCAGTACTTC. It is translated as CSASSGGVNEQYF. The rearrangement links TRBV20-1 to TRBJ2-7; 9 bases are a match to TRBD2. The germline V gene encodes CDR1 DFQATT and CDR2 SNEGSKA (reference sequence). The CDR3 totals 13 residues. The junction had 5 bases not matched to a gene; V was cut back by 3 bases and J by 5 bases.